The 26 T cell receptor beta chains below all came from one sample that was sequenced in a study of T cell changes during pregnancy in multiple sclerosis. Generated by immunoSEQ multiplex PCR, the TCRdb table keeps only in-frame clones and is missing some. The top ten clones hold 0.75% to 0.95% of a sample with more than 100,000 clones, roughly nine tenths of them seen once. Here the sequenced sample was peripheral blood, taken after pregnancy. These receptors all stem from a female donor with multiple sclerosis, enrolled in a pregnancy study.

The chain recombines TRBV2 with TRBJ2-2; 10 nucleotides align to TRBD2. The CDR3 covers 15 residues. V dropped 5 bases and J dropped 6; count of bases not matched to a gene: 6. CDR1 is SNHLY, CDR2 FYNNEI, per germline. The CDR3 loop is CASSRERGGSGELFF. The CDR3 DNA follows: TGTGCCAGCAGTAGGGAGCGGGGGGGCTCCGGGGAGCTGTTTTTT.

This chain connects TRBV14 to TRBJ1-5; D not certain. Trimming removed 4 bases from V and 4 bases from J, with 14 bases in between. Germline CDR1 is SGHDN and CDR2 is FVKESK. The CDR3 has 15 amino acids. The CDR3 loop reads CASSPFRSSNQPQHF. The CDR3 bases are TGTGCCAGCAGCCCCTTTCGGTCCTCAAATCAGCCCCAGCATTTT. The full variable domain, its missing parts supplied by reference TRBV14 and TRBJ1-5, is EAGVTQFPSHSVIEKGQTVTLRCDPISGHDNLYWYRRVMGKEIKFLLHFVKESKQDESGMPNNRFLAERTGGTYSTLKVQPAELEDSGVYFCASSPFRSSNQPQHFGDGTRLSIL.

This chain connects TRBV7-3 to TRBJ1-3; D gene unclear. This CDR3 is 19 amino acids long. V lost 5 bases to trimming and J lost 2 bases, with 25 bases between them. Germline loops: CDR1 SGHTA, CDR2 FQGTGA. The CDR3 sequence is CASSPWTSFWAGAGNTIYF. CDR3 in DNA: TGTGCCAGCAGCCCATGGACTTCCTTCTGGGCTGGCGCTGGAAACACCATATATTTT. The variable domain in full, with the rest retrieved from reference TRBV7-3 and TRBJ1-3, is GAGVSQTPSNKVTEKGKYVELRCDPISGHTALYWYRQSLGQGPEFLIYFQGTGAADDSGLPNDRFFAVRPEGSVSTLKIQRTERGDSAVYLCASSPWTSFWAGAGNTIYFGEGSWLTVV.

CDR3 sequence: CASSSVTSSEQYF. CDR3 DNA: TGTGCCAGCAGCTCCGTGACTAGCTCCGAGCAGTACTTC. This chain connects TRBV7-3 to TRBJ2-7; 7 nucleotides match TRBD2. The CDR3 extends over 13 amino acids. Per germline, CDR1 SGHTA and CDR2 FQGTGA. V shed 4 bases and J 6 bases; nucleotides not matched to a gene: 6.

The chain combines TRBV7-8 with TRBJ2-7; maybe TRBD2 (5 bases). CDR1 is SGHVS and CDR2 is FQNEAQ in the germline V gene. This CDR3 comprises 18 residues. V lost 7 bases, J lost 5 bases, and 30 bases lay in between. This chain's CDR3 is CASTRHPRGANSFDEQYF. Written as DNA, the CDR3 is TGTGCCAGCACCCGACACCCCCGGGGTGCAAATAGCTTCGACGAGCAGTACTTC.

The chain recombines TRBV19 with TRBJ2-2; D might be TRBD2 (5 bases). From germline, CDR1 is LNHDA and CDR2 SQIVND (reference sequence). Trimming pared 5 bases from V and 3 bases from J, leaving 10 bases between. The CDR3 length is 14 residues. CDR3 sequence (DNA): TGTGCCAGTAGTTTCCTAGCAGACACCGGGGAGCTGTTTTTT. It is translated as CASSFLADTGELFF.

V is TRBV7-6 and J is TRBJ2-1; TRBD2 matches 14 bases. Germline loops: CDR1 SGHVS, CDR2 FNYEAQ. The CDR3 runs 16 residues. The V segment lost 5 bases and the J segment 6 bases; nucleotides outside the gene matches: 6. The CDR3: CASSTGLAGARNEQFF. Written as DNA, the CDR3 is TGTGCCAGCAGCACGGGACTAGCGGGAGCGCGCAATGAGCAGTTCTTC.

CDR3 sequence (DNA): TGTGCCACCAGCAGAGAGGCAGGCCTCCCGGTGCCAAGCTCCTACAATGAGCAGTTCTTC. Translation: CATSREAGLPVPSSYNEQFF. V and J are TRBV15 and TRBJ2-1; D is uncertain. The CDR3 is 20 residues long. Germline CDR1 and CDR2: LNHNV and YYDKDF (reference sequence). With 0 bases removed from V and 0 bases from J, the gap between germline ends came to 21 bases.

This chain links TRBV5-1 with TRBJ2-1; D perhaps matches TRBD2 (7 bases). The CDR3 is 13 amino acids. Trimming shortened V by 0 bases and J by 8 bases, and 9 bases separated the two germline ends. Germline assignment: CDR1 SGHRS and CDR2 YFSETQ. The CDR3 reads CASSLEGGYEQFF. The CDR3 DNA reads TGCGCCAGCAGCTTGGAGGGGGGGTATGAGCAGTTCTTC.

The CDR3 DNA is TGTGCCAGCAGCGAACAGGGGGAAAGTGAAAAACTGTTTTTT. Its protein is CASSEQGESEKLFF. The chain employs TRBV9 and TRBJ1-4; 8 nucleotides match TRBD1. The CDR3 runs to 14 residues. J lost 7 bases, V lost 3 bases, and 5 bases had no gene match. Germline V gives CDR1 SGDLS, CDR2 YYNGEE. Variable domain in full (rest from reference TRBV9 and TRBJ1-4): DSGVTQTPKHLITATGQRVTLRCSPRSGDLSVYWYQQSLDQGLQFLIQYYNGEERAKGNILERFSAQQFPDLHSELNLSSLELGDSALYFCASSEQGESEKLFFGSGTQLSVL.

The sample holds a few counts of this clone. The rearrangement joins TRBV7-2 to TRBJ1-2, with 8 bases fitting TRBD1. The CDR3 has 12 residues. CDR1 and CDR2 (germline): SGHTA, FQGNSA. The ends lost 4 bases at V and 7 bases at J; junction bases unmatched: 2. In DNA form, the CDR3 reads TGTGCCAGCAGCTGGGGACAGGCTGGCTACACCTTC. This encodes CASSWGQAGYTF.

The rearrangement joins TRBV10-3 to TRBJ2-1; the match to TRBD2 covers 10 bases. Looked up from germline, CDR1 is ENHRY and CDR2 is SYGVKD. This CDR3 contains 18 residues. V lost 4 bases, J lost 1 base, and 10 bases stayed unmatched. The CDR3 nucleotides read TGTGCCATCAGTGGGCAGCCGATGACTAGCGGGTCCTACAATGAGCAGTTCTTC. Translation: CAISGQPMTSGSYNEQFF.

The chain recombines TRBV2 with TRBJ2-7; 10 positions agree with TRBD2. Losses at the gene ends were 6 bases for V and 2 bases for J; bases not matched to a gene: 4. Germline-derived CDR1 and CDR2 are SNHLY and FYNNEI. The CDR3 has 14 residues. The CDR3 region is CASSPLAGAYEQYF. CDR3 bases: TGTGCCAGCAGCCCCCTAGCGGGGGCCTACGAGCAGTACTTC.

This CDR3 is CASSSTRGITDGYTF. The CDR3 DNA follows: TGTGCCAGCAGCTCCACCAGGGGGATCACAGATGGCTACACCTTC. The chain couples TRBV11-2 to TRBJ1-2; 7 nucleotides line up with TRBD1. This CDR3 is built from 15 residues. Trimming took 4 bases from V and 6 from J; bases not matched to a gene: 11. CDR1 and CDR2 from the germline V gene are SGHAT and FQNNGV. Full variable domain (missing parts from reference TRBV11-2 and TRBJ1-2): EAGVAQSPRYKIIEKRQSVAFWCNPISGHATLYWYQQILGQGPKLLIQFQNNGVVDDSQLPKDRFSAERLKGVDSTLKIQPAKLEDSAVYLCASSSTRGITDGYTFGSGTRLTVV.

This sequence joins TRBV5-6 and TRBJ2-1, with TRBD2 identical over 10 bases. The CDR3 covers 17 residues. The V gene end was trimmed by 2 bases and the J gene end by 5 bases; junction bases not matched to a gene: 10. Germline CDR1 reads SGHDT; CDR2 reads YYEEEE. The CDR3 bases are TGTGCCAGCAGCTTCGGAGCGGGAGGGGGCCGGAACAATGAGCAGTTCTTC. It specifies CASSFGAGGGRNNEQFF.

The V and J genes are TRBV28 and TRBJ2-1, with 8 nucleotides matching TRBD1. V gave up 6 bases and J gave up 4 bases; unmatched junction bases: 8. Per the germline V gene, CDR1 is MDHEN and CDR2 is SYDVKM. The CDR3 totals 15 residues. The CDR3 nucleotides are TGTGCCAGCAGGACCCGGAGGGACAGGTACAATGAGCAGTTCTTC. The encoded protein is CASRTRRDRYNEQFF.

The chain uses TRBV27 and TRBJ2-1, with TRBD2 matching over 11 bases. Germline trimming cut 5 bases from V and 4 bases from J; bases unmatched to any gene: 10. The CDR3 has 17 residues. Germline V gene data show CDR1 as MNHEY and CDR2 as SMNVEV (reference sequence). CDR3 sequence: CASSKSSGRFVYNEQFF. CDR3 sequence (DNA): TGTGCCAGCAGTAAGTCTAGCGGGAGGTTCGTTTACAATGAGCAGTTCTTC.

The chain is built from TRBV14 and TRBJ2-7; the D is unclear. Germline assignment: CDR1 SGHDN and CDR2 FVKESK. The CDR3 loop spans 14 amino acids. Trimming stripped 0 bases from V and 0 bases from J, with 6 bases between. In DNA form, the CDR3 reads TGTGCCAGCAGCCAAGATCTCTACTCCTACGAGCAGTACTTC. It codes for CASSQDLYSYEQYF.

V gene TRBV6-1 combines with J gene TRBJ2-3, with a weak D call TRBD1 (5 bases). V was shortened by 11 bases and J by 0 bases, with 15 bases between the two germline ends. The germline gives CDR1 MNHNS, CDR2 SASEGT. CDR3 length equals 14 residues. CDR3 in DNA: TGTGCCGTTAGCAGGGTCTCTAGCACAGATACGCAGTATTTT. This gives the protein CAVSRVSSTDTQYF.

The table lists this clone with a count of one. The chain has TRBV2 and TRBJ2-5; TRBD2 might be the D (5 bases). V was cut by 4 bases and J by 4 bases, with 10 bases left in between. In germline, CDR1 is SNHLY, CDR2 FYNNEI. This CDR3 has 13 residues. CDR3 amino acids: CASSGGEGETQYF. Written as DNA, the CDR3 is TGTGCCAGCAGTGGGGGAGAGGGAGAGACCCAGTACTTC.

The CDR3 is CASSLTRAANNQPQHF. CDR3 nucleotide sequence: TGTGCCAGCAGTTTAACGAGGGCCGCGAACAATCAGCCCCAGCATTTT. V is TRBV27 and J is TRBJ1-5; no clear D. The V and J ends lost 2 bases and 3 bases respectively, with 14 bases between them. Germline values: CDR1 MNHEY, CDR2 SMNVEV (reference sequence). The CDR3 consists of 16 residues.

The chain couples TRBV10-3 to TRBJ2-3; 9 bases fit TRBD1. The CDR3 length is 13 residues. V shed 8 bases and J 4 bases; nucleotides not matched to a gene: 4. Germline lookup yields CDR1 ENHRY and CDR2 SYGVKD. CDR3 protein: CAILGQGSDTQYF. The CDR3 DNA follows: TGTGCCATCCTAGGACAGGGGTCAGATACGCAGTATTTT.

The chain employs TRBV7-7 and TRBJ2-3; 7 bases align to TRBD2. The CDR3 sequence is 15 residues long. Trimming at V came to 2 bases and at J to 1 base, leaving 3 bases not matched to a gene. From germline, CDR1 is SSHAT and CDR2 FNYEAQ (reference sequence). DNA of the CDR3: TGTGCCAGCAGCTTAAGCACTAGCGGCACAGATACGCAGTATTTT. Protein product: CASSLSTSGTDTQYF.

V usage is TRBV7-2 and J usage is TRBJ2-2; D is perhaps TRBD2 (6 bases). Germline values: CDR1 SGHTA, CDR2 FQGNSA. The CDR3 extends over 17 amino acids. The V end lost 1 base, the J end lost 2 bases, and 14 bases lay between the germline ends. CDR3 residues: CASSLVSGSGNTGELFF. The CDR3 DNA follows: TGTGCCAGCAGCTTAGTTAGCGGTAGCGGCAACACCGGGGAGCTGTTTTTT.

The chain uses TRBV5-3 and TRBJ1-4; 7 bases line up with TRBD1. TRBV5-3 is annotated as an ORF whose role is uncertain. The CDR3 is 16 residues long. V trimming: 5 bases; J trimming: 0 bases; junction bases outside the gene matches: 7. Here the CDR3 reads CARRFGTDSTNEKLFF. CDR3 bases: TGTGCCAGAAGGTTTGGGACAGACTCAACTAATGAAAAACTGTTTTTT.

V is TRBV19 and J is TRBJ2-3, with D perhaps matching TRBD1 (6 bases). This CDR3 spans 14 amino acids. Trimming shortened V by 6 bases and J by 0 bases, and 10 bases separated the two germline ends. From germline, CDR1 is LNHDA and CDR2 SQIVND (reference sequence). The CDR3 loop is CASSDQGSTDTQYF. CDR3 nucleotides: TGTGCCAGTAGCGACCAGGGGAGCACAGATACGCAGTATTTT.